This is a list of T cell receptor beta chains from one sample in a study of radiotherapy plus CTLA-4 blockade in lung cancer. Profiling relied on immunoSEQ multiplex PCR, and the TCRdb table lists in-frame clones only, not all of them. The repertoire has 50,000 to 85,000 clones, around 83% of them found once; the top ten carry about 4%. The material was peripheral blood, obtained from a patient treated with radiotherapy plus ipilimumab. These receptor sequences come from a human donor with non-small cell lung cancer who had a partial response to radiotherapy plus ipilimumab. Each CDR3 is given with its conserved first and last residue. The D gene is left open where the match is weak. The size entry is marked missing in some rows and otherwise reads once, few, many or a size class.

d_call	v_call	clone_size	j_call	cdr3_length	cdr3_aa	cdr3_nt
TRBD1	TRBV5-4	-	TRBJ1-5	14	CASSPGTDNQPQHF	TGTGCCAGCAGCCCCGGGACAGACAATCAGCCCCAGCATTTT
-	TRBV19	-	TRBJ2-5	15	CASSNRRARGETQYF	TGTGCCAGTAGTAACCGGAGGGCCCGGGGAGAGACCCAGTACTTC
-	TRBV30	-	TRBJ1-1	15	CVWGSGQALNTEAFF	TGTGTCTGGGGATCAGGGCAGGCCTTGAACACTGAAGCTTTCTTT
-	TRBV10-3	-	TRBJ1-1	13	CAISGEEATEAFF	TGTGCCATCAGCGGAGAGGAGGCCACTGAAGCTTTCTTT
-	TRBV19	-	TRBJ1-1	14	CASSAKTGFTEAFF	TGTGCCAGTAGTGCCAAAACAGGGTTCACTGAAGCTTTCTTT
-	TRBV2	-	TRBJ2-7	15	CASSGGTYLSYEQYF	TGTGCCAGCAGTGGCGGGACTTATCTCTCCTACGAGCAGTACTTC
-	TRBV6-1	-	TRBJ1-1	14	CASSVQGPNTEAFF	TGTGCCAGCAGTGTTCAGGGCCCGAACACTGAAGCTTTCTTT
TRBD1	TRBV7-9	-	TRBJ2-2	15	CASRPGQANTGELFF	TGTGCCAGCAGACCCGGACAGGCGAACACCGGGGAGCTGTTTTTT
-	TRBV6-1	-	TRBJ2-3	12	CASRPDRYTQYF	TGTGCCAGCAGGCCTGACAGATATACGCAGTATTTT
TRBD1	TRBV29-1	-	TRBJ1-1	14	CSVKGDRVGTEAFF	TGCAGCGTTAAAGGCGACAGGGTCGGGACTGAAGCTTTCTTT
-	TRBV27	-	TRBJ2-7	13	CASSRQGDYEQYF	TGTGCCAGCAGTCGTCAGGGCGATTACGAGCAGTACTTC
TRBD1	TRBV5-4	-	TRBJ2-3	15	CASSRDRDSTDTQYF	TGTGCCAGCAGCAGAGACAGGGACAGCACAGATACGCAGTATTTT
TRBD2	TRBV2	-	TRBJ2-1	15	CASRPLPGLAGEQFF	TGTGCCAGCAGACCCCTCCCGGGACTAGCGGGGGAGCAGTTCTTC
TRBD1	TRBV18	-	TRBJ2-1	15	CASSPTGGLGNEQFF	TGTGCCAGCTCACCGACAGGGGGTCTCGGCAATGAGCAGTTCTTC
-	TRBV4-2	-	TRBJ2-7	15	CASAQGYSSGYEQYF	TGTGCCAGCGCCCAGGGGTATTCCTCCGGTTACGAGCAGTACTTC
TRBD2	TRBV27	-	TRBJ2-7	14	CASAGLAKIYEQYF	TGTGCCAGCGCGGGACTAGCTAAAATCTACGAGCAGTACTTC
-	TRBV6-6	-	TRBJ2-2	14	CASSLNDEAGELFF	TGTGCCAGCAGCCTAAACGACGAGGCCGGGGAGCTGTTTTTT
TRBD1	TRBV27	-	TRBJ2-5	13	CASSSRQGETQYF	TGTGCCAGCAGTTCGCGACAGGGCGAGACCCAGTACTTC
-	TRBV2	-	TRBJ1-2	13	CASSEAAADGYTF	TGTGCCAGCAGTGAAGCCGCTGCGGATGGCTACACCTTC
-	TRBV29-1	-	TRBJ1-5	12	CSVGDLSGPQHF	TGCAGCGTTGGAGACCTCTCGGGGCCCCAGCATTTT
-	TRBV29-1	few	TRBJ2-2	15	CSVDVTGVGTGELFF	TGCAGCGTTGATGTTACGGGAGTGGGGACCGGGGAGCTGTTTTTT
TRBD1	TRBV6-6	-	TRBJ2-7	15	CASTSRGTGNYEQYF	TGTGCCAGCACCTCGAGAGGGACAGGGAATTACGAGCAGTACTTC
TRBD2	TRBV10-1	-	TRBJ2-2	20	CASSESRVYISGRDPGELFF	TGCGCCAGCAGTGAGTCGAGGGTTTATATTAGCGGGAGGGATCCCGGGGAGCTGTTTTTT
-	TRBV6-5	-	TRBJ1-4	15	CASSYTRAALEKLFF	TGTGCCAGCAGTTACACCCGAGCGGCTTTGGAAAAACTGTTTTTT
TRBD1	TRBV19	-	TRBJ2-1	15	CASSIAGTGPNEQFF	TGTGCCAGTAGTATAGCGGGGACAGGGCCCAATGAGCAGTTCTTC